This T cell receptor beta chain emerged from a study of T cell responses to AZD1222 COVID-19 vaccine. Libraries were prepared by immunoSEQ multiplex PCR; TCRdb keeps only in-frame clonotypes and omits some of them. The sample yields approximately 52,000 clones, 87% seen once. Germline-derived CDR1 and CDR2 are SEHNR and FQNEAQ (reference sequence). This CDR3 comprises 14 residues. Trimming left V 4 bases short and J 8 bases short, with 12 bases between. The receptor was derived from an adult who received the AZD1222 COVID-19 vaccine. This material consisted of peripheral blood, taken 28 days after the second AZD1222 dose. The rearrangement uses TRBV7-9 and TRBJ1-6; a weak D match, TRBD1 (5 bases). CDR3 DNA sequence: TGTGCCAGCAGCTCCGGGACTGTGGATTCACCCCTCCACTTT. This encodes CASSSGTVDSPLHF.